This TCR beta chain derives from a study of cytomegalovirus exposure and HLA in healthy donors. This clone appeared a few times. Antigen unknown. Germline V CDR1 and CDR2: MNHNS, SASEGT. Trimming stripped 5 bases from V and 1 base from J, with 11 bases between. The CDR3 is 14 residues long. General study points: Most CMV-associated TCR beta chains were later found to appear HLA-restricted. In a later analysis, at a false discovery rate of 0.05, fewer than 20,000 TCR beta sequences were associated with HLA alleles. Cytomegalovirus association was assigned to approximately 160 TCR beta chains.

It was with 60 Vbeta and 13 Jbeta primers that the PCR ran. In the original analysis: Later analysis identified 65 million to 80 million unique TCR beta chains, about 12 million shared. TCRdb keeps only in-frame clones here, not all; method: immunoSEQ multiplex PCR. V and J calls and clone size are given by that table; D and trimming were obtained from the DNA. The sample shows over 150,000 clones, less than 85% of them seen only once. The V gene is TRBV6-1, the J gene TRBJ1-1, with D possibly matching TRBD1 (5 bases). The receptor's source is a young man in good health and CMV-seropositive. Sequenced input: PBMCs. CDR3 protein: CASSNQGSNTEAFF. Here the CDR3 DNA reads TGTGCCAGCAGTAATCAGGGCTCGAACACTGAAGCTTTCTTT.